This entry lists 14 T cell receptor beta chains sequenced from one sample in a study of blood T cell repertoires in COVID-19. This table comes from immunoSEQ multiplex PCR, and its TCRdb copy is limited to in-frame clones, with some not included. The table has 200,000 to 250,000 clones, about 91% seen once; the top ten hold about 5.9%. Specimen: peripheral blood. Receptor source: a woman in her 30s with COVID-19, enrolled during active disease.

V gene TRBV5-4 combines with J gene TRBJ2-5; 7 bases map to TRBD2. The germline CDR1 and CDR2 sequences are SGHNT and YYREEE (reference sequence). Trimming took 4 bases from V and 8 from J; bases not matched to a gene: 11. There are 14 residues in the CDR3. The CDR3 region is CASSPGTPGGTQYF. In nucleotides, the CDR3 is TGTGCCAGCAGCCCCGGGACTCCGGGGGGAACCCAGTACTTC.

The count of this clone is one. The V gene is TRBV3-1 (or the pseudogene TRBV3-2), the J gene TRBJ1-6, with TRBD1 matching over 9 bases. The CDR3 totals 15 residues. V lost 4 bases to trimming and J lost 10 bases; unmatched junction nucleotides: 8. The V gene's germline CDR1 is LGHDT and CDR2 YNNKEL (reference sequence). The CDR3 region is CASSPETGGQSPLHF. The DNA of the CDR3 is TGTGCCAGCAGCCCAGAGACAGGGGGACAATCACCCCTCCACTTT.

The V and J genes are TRBV29-1 and TRBJ2-3, with TRBD1 matching 8 bases. V trimming: 4 bases; J trimming: 1 base; junction bases outside the gene matches: 7. From germline, CDR1 is SQVTM and CDR2 ANQGSEA. This CDR3 region has 15 residues. CDR3 loop: CSVVFLTGGTDTQYF. CDR3 DNA: TGCAGCGTTGTCTTTCTGACAGGGGGCACAGATACGCAGTATTTT.

This chain connects TRBV6-6 to TRBJ1-6; 9 positions agree with TRBD1. The trim removed 2 bases at V and 9 bases at J, leaving 8 bases unmatched. Per germline, CDR1 MNHNY and CDR2 SVGAGI (reference sequence). The CDR3 spans 16 residues. The CDR3 DNA is TGTGCCAGCAGTTACAGCAAGGGACAGGGTAGTTCACCCCTCCACTTT. Protein sequence: CASSYSKGQGSSPLHF.

V gene TRBV3-1 (or the pseudogene TRBV3-2) combines with J gene TRBJ2-1; 10 positions match TRBD2. V lost 7 bases, J lost 4 bases, and 13 bases stayed unmatched. CDR1 LGHDT and CDR2 YNNKEL come from the germline V gene (reference sequence). CDR3 size: 17 residues. The CDR3 nucleotides are TGTGCCAGCACAAGGGGTAGCGGGGGGCTCGGATACAATGAGCAGTTCTTC. Amino acids: CASTRGSGGLGYNEQFF.

The sample holds a few counts of this clone. The chain couples TRBV4-1 to TRBJ2-1, with TRBD2 matching 7 bases. V lost 4 bases to trimming and J lost 4 bases; unmatched junction nucleotides: 10. The length of the CDR3 is 16 residues. Germline V gives CDR1 MGHRA, CDR2 YSYEKL. CDR3 protein: CASSPLLAGAYNEQFF. The DNA of the CDR3 is TGCGCCAGCAGCCCCCTTCTGGCGGGAGCTTACAATGAGCAGTTCTTC.

Only one count was recorded for this clone. The chain employs TRBV29-1 and TRBJ1-2; D not certain. Deletions cut 4 bases from V and 5 bases from J, with 11 bases between. Per the germline V gene, CDR1 is SQVTM and CDR2 is ANQGSEA. The length of the CDR3 is 12 residues. The CDR3 nucleotides read TGCAGCGTTGCGGGGTCCCTGTATGGCTACACCTTC. Translating gives CSVAGSLYGYTF.

J is TRBJ1-6 and V is TRBV6-4; D ambiguous. The CDR3 consists of 15 residues. Germline V gene data show CDR1 as MRHNA and CDR2 as SNTAGT. V was pared by 7 bases and J by 10 bases, with 20 bases between. The chain's CDR3 is CASKSVLTGGSPLHF. The CDR3 DNA sequence: TGTGCCAGCAAATCGGTTTTGACGGGAGGCTCACCCCTCCACTTT.

The chain links TRBV7-9 to TRBJ2-7; 7 bases map to TRBD2. Germline V lookup: CDR1 SEHNR, CDR2 FQNEAQ (reference sequence). The CDR3 runs to 15 residues. V lost 5 bases, J lost 3 bases, and 10 bases stayed unmatched. The CDR3 here is CASSPMGGDSYEQYF. CDR3 bases: TGTGCCAGCAGCCCGATGGGGGGGGATAGCTACGAGCAGTACTTC.

The chain couples TRBV7-9 to TRBJ2-1, with a tentative D call TRBD1 (5 bases). Trimming left V 5 bases short and J 4 bases short, with 15 bases between. Germline CDR1 is SEHNR and CDR2 is FQNEAQ (reference sequence). CDR3 size: 15 residues. CDR3 amino acids: CASSPRQSPYNEQFF. The CDR3 bases are TGTGCCAGCAGCCCCCGACAGTCCCCTTACAATGAGCAGTTCTTC.

The J gene is TRBJ2-2, the V gene TRBV18; 10 bases align to TRBD2. The trim removed 6 bases at V and 3 bases at J, leaving 4 bases unmatched. The CDR3 is made up of 15 amino acids. The germline V gene encodes CDR1 KGHSH and CDR2 LQKENI. CDR3 in amino acids: CASSLSGRDTGELFF. The CDR3 DNA reads as TGTGCCAGCTCGCTGAGCGGGAGGGACACCGGGGAGCTGTTTTTT.

This rearrangement joins TRBV6-5 to TRBJ1-2; the D gene is possibly TRBD1 (6 bases). V dropped 10 bases and J dropped 2 bases, with 11 bases sitting between them. From germline, CDR1 is MNHEY and CDR2 SVGAGI. The CDR3 length is 12 residues. Written as DNA, the CDR3 is TGTGCCATCAGGGACAAGAACTATGGCTACACCTTC. It yields the protein CAIRDKNYGYTF.

This chain connects TRBV7-2 to TRBJ1-6; D is ambiguous. V lost 5 bases to trimming and J lost 5 bases, with 13 bases between them. CDR1 is SGHTA and CDR2 is FQGNSA in the germline V gene. The CDR3 is 15 residues long. CDR3 region: CASSETGSDNSPLHF. The CDR3 nucleotides are TGTGCCAGCAGCGAGACCGGGAGCGATAATTCACCCCTCCACTTT.

This rearrangement joins TRBV28 to TRBJ2-1; TRBD2 matches 8 bases. The CDR3 is made up of 15 amino acids. Germline V gene sequence: CDR1 MDHEN, CDR2 SYDVKM. The trim removed 4 bases at V and 2 bases at J, leaving 4 bases unmatched. CDR3 in amino acids: CASSSRGGAYNEQFF. Written as DNA, the CDR3 is TGTGCCAGCAGTTCCCGGGGGGGGGCCTACAATGAGCAGTTCTTC.